Here is one TCR beta chain with its context. This specimen comes from a study of T cell changes during pregnancy in multiple sclerosis. The protocol was immunoSEQ multiplex PCR, while the TCRdb copy is restricted to in-frame clones and leaves out a portion. The table records 40,000 or so clones, roughly 90% of them present only once. CDR1 MNHEY and CDR2 SMNVEV come from the germline V gene (reference sequence). This CDR3 is built from 13 residues. V lost 0 bases and J lost 2, with 4 bases in between. This chain connects TRBV27 to TRBJ1-1; no clear D gene. This clonotype was sampled from a female donor with multiple sclerosis, enrolled in a pregnancy study. The material sequenced was CD8+ T cells from peripheral blood mononuclear cells, taken before pregnancy. CDR3 DNA: TGTGCCAGCAGTTTATCGGCCAACACTGAAGCTTTCTTT. It encodes CASSLSANTEAFF.